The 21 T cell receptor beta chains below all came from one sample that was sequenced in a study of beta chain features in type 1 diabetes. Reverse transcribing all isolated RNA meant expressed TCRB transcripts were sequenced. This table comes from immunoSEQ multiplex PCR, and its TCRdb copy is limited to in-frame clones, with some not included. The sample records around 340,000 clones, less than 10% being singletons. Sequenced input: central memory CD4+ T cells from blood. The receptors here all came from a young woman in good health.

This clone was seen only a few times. The CDR3 protein is CASHAREKLFF. CDR3 in DNA: TGTGCCAGTCACGCGAGGGAAAAACTGTTTTTT. The chain recombines TRBV28 with TRBJ1-4; no reliable D call. Germline V gene lookup returns CDR1 MDHEN and CDR2 SYDVKM. The CDR3 is made up of 11 amino acids. The V end was cut by 9 bases, the J end by 8 bases, with 10 bases between.

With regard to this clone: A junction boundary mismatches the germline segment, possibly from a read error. The CDR3 DNA reads TGTGCCAGCAGCGTAGGGGGCAATGAGCAGTTCTTC. Translating gives CASSVGGNEQFF. V usage is TRBV13 and J usage is TRBJ2-1; possibly TRBD1 for D (6 bases). From germline, CDR1 is PRHDT and CDR2 FYEKMQ (reference sequence). The CDR3 consists of 12 residues.

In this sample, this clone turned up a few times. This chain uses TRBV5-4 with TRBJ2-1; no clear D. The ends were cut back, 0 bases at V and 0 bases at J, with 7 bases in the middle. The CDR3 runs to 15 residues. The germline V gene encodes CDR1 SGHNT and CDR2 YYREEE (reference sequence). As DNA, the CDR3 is TGTGCCAGCAGCTTGGACAGCAGCTCCTACAATGAGCAGTTCTTC. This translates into CASSLDSSSYNEQFF.

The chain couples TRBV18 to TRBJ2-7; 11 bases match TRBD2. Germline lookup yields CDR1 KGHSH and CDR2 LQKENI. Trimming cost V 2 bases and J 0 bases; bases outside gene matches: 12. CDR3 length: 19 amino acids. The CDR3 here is CASSPIQPGLAESSYEQYF. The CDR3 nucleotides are TGTGCCAGCTCACCAATTCAACCGGGACTAGCGGAGAGCTCCTACGAGCAGTACTTC. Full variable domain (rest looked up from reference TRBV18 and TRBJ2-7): NAGVMQNPRHLVRRRGQEARLRCSPMKGHSHVYWYRQLPEEGLKFMVYLQKENIIDESGMPKERFSAEFPKEGPSILRIQQVVRGDSAAYFCASSPIQPGLAESSYEQYFGPGTRLTVT.

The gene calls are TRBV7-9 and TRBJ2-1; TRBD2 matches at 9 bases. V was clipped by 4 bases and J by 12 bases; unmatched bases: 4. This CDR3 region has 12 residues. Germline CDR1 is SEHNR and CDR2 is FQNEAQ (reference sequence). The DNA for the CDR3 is TGTGCCAGCAGCTACTTACTAGCGGGGCAGTTCTTC. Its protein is CASSYLLAGQFF.

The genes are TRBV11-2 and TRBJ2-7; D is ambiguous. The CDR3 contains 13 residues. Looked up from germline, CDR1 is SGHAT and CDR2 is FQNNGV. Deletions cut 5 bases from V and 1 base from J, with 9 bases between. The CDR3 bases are TGTGCCAGCAGCCGCCAACTTTCCTACGAGCAGTACTTC. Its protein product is CASSRQLSYEQYF.

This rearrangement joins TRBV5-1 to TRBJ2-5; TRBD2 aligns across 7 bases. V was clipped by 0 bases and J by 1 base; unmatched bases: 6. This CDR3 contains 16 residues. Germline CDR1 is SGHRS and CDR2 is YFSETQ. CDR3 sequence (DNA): TGCGCCAGCAGCTTGGTCGTGGGAGGGACCCAAGAGACCCAGTACTTC. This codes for CASSLVVGGTQETQYF.

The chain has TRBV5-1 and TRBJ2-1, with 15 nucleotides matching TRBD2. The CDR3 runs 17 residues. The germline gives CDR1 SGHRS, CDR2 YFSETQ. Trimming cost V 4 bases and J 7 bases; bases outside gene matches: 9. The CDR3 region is CASSPRTSGREWNEQFF. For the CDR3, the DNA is TGCGCCAGCAGCCCCCGGACTAGCGGGAGGGAGTGGAATGAGCAGTTCTTC.

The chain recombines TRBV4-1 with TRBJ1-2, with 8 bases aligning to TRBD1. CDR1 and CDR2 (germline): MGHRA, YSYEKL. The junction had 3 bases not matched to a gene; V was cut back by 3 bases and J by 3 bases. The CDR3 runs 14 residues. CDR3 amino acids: CASSQTGDYYGYTF. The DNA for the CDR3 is TGCGCCAGCAGCCAGACAGGGGACTACTATGGCTACACCTTC.

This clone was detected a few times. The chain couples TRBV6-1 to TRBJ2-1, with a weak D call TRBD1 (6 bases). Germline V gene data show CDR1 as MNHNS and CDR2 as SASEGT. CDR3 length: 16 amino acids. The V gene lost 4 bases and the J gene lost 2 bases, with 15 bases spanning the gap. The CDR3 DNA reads TGTGCCAGCAGTGGCCCCCTACAGGGACCCTACAATGAGCAGTTCTTC. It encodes CASSGPLQGPYNEQFF.

CDR3 region: CASSQLFMTEAFF. The DNA of the CDR3 is TGTGCCAGCAGCCAACTATTTATGACTGAAGCTTTCTTT. The chain uses TRBV14 and TRBJ1-1, with D hard to call. The CDR3 totals 13 residues. Germline CDR1 SGHDN, CDR2 FVKESK. Trimming took 2 bases from V and 5 from J, leaving 9 bases between them.

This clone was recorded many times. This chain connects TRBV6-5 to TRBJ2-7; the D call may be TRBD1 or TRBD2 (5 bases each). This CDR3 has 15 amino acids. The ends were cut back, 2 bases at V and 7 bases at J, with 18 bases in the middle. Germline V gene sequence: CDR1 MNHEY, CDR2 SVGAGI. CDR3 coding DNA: TGTGCCAGCAGTTACACCTCCCTGGGACCTACTGAGCAGTACTTC. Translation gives CASSYTSLGPTEQYF.

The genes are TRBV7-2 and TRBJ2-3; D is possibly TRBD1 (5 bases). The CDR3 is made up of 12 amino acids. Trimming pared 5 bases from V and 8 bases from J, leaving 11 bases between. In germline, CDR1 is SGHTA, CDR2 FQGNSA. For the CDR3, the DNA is TGTGCCAGCAGCCAGTGGGGCGCTACGCAGTATTTT. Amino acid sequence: CASSQWGATQYF.

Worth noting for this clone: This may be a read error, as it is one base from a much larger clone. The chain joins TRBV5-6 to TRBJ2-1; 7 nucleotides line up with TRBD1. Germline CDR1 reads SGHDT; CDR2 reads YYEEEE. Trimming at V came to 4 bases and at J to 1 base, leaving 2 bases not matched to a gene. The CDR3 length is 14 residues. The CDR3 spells CASSVRGSYNEQFF. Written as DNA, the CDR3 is TGTGCCAGCAGCGTCAGGGGGTCCTACAATGAGCAGTTCTTC.

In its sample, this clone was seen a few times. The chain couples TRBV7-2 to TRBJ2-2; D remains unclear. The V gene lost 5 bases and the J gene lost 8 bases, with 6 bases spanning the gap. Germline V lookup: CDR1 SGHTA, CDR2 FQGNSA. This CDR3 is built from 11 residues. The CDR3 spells CASSPAGELFF. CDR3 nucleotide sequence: TGTGCCAGCAGCCCGGCAGGGGAGCTGTTTTTT.

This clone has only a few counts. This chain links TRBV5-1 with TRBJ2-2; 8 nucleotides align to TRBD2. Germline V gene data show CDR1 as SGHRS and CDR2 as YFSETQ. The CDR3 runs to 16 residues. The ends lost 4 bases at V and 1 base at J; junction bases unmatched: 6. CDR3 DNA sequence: TGCGCCAGCAGCCCACCGAGCGGGAGGAACACCGGGGAGCTGTTTTTT. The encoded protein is CASSPPSGRNTGELFF. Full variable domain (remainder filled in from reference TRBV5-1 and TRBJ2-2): KAGVTQTPRYLIKTRGQQVTLSCSPISGHRSVSWYQQTPGQGLQFLFEYFSETQRNKGNFPGRFSGRQFSNSRSEMNVSTLELGDSALYLCASSPPSGRNTGELFFGEGSRLTVL.

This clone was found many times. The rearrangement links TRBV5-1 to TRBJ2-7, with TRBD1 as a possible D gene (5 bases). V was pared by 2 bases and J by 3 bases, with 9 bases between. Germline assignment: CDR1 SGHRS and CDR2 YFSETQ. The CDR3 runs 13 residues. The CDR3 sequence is CASSLDRVYEQYF. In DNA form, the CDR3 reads TGCGCCAGCAGCTTAGACAGAGTCTACGAGCAGTACTTC.

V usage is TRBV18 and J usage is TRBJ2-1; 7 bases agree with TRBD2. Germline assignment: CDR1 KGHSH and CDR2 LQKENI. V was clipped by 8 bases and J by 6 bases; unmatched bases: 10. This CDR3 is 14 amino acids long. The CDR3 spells CASTWGGDFNEQFF. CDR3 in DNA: TGTGCCAGCACCTGGGGGGGAGACTTCAATGAGCAGTTCTTC.

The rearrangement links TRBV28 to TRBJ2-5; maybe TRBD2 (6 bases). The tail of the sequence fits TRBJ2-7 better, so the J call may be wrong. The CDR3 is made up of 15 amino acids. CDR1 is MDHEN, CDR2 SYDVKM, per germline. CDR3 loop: CASSVPGTGAHEQYF. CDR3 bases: TGTGCCAGCAGTGTCCCCGGGACTGGGGCCCACGAGCAGTACTTC.

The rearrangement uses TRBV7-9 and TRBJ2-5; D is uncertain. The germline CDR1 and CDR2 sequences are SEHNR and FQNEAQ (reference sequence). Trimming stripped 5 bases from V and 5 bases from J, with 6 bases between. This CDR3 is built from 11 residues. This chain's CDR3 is CASSGSETQYF. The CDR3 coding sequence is TGTGCCAGCAGCGGGTCGGAGACCCAGTACTTC.

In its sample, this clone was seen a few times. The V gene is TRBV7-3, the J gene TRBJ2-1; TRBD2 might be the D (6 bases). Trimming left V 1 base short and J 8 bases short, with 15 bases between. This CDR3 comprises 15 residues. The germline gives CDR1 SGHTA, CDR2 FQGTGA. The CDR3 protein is CASSLSQGRGYEQFF. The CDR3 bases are TGTGCCAGCAGCTTAAGTCAGGGTCGGGGGTATGAGCAGTTCTTC.